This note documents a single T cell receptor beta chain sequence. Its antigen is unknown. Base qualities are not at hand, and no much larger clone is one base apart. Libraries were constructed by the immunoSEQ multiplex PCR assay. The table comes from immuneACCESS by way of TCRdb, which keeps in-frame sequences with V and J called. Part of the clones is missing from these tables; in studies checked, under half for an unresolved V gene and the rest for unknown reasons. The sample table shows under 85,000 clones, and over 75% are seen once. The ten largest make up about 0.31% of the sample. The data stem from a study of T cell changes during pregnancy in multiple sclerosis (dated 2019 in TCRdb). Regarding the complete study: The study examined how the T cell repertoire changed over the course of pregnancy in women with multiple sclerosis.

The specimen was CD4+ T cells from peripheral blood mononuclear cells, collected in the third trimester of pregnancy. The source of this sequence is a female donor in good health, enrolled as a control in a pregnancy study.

The CDR3 protein is CASSKGTGKGNQPQHF. The nucleotide sequence is given as TGTGCCAGTAGTAAGGGGACAGGGAAGGGCAATCAGCCCCAGCATTTT. The V and J genes are TRBV19 and TRBJ1-5, with 9 central nucleotides matching TRBD1. For this chain, trimming is 4 bases at the V end and 2 bases at the J end, and the number of junction bases without a gene match is 6. CDR3 length: 16 amino acids, cysteine to phenylalanine. Just CDR3 DNA is preserved here, 48 bases in frame from base 1. CDR1 LNHDA and CDR2 SQIVND were looked up in the germline V gene (reference sequence). Full variable domain (CDR3 extended with the reference TRBV19 and TRBJ1-5 proteins): DGGITQSPKYLFRKEGQNVTLSCEQNLNHDAMYWYRQDPGQGLRLIYYSQIVNDFQKGDIAEGYSVSREKKESFPLTVTSAQKNPTAFYLCASSKGTGKGNQPQHFGDGTRLSIL.